Below, 20 T cell receptor beta chains from the same sample are listed, as sequenced in a study of breast tumors, draining lymph nodes, adjacent tissues. MiXCR, run by TCRdb on the multiplex PCR reads, gives a single entry per CDR3 protein. This table has 150,000 to 200,000 distinct CDR3 sequences, approximately 30% appearing once. Samples came from axillary lymph nodes draining the breast cancer. The sample consisted of axillary lymph node tissue. These receptors all stem from a female donor with breast cancer. Some clones in this sample may be carry-over from other donors' samples.

As for this clonotype: One end of the junction does not line up with germline, which may come from a read error. V gene TRBV5-1 combines with J gene TRBJ2-6; TRBD1 aligns across 8 bases. CDR3 length: 18 amino acids. Germline CDR1 is SGHRS and CDR2 is YFSETQ. The CDR3 DNA follows: TGCGCCTGCAGCCCGGAAGGACAGGGTAGTGCTGGGGCCAACGTCCTGACCTTC. Translated, it gives CACSPEGQGSAGANVLTF.

This clonotype was counted ten times or more. It may be a read error: a sequence one base away is much more abundant. V and J are TRBV7-6 and TRBJ2-5, with 7 positions matching TRBD2. The CDR3 extends over 17 amino acids. Germline CDR1 is SGHVS and CDR2 is FNYEAQ. CDR3 DNA sequence: TGTGCCAGCAGCTTAGAGCGAAGCGGGGATATGCGAGAGCCCCAGTACTTC. It specifies CASSLERSGDMREPQYF. The full variable domain, in which reference TRBV7-6 and TRBJ2-5 provide the parts outside the CDR3, is GAGVSQSPRYKVTKRGQDVALRCDPISGHVSLYWYRQALGQGPEFLTYFNYEAQQDKSGLPNDRFSAERPEGSISTLTIQRTEQRDSAMYRCASSLERSGDMREPQYFGPGTRLLVL.

This clonotype was recorded many times. One end of the junction does not line up with germline, which may come from a read error. J is TRBJ2-3 and V is TRBV4-3; 16 nucleotides match TRBD2. Looked up from germline, CDR1 is LGHNA and CDR2 is YSLEER. CDR3 length: 19 residues. The CDR3 loop is CASSQGTSGRAPGTDTQYF. The CDR3 DNA reads as TGCGCCAGCAGTCAAGGGACTAGCGGGAGGGCCCCCGGGACAGATACGCAGTATTTT.

At least ten counts were recorded for this clonotype. J is TRBJ2-5 and V is TRBV11-2; weak D call: TRBD2 (6 bases). The CDR3 has 13 residues. The germline V gene has CDR1 SGHAT and CDR2 FQNNGV. Trimming pared 6 bases from V and 7 bases from J, leaving 15 bases between. The CDR3 sequence: CASSVRRDGTQYF. Written as DNA, the CDR3 is TGTGCCAGCAGTGTGCGGAGGGACGGGACCCAGTACTTC. Full variable domain (rest looked up from reference TRBV11-2 and TRBJ2-5): EAGVAQSPRYKIIEKRQSVAFWCNPISGHATLYWYQQILGQGPKLLIQFQNNGVVDDSQLPKDRFSAERLKGVDSTLKIQPAKLEDSAVYLCASSVRRDGTQYFGPGTRLLVL.

On this clonotype: The CDR3 does not close with the conserved phenylalanine or tryptophan, likely indicating a read error. The CDR3 sequence: CASSLGGANTEAFL. The CDR3 DNA follows: TGTGCCAGCAGCTTAGGAGGGGCAAACACTGAAGCTTTCCTT. The chain couples TRBV7-6 to TRBJ1-1, with D perhaps matching TRBD1 (5 bases). V dropped 1 base and J dropped 2 bases, with 8 bases sitting between them. In germline, CDR1 is SGHVS, CDR2 FNYEAQ. The CDR3 contains 14 residues.

About this clonotype itself: One base away lies a much larger clone, so this may be a sequencing read error. J is TRBJ2-7 and V is TRBV5-4; maybe TRBD1 (8 bases). Germline CDR1 and CDR2: SGHNT and YYREEE (reference sequence). The CDR3 covers 14 residues. CDR3 sequence reads: CASSEQGGAYKQYF. Here the CDR3 DNA reads TGTGCCAGCAGCGAACAGGGGGGGGCCTACAAGCAGTACTTC. The variable domain in full, completed from reference TRBV5-4 and TRBJ2-7, reads ETGVTQSPTHLIKTRGQQVTLRCSSQSGHNTVSWYQQALGQGPQFIFQYYREEENGRGNFPPRFSGLQFPNYSSELNVNALELDDSALYLCASSEQGGAYKQYFGPGTRLTVT.

The table lists this clonotype with many counts. The chain couples TRBV7-3 to TRBJ2-1, with a weak D call TRBD2 (6 bases). Germline CDR1 and CDR2: SGHTA and FQGTGA. Trimming took off 1 base at V and 6 bases at J, with 10 bases between the two ends. The CDR3 has 14 amino acids. CDR3 sequence (DNA): TGTGCCAGCAGCTTAAGTCCTAGCGCCAATGAGCAGTTCTTC. Its translation is CASSLSPSANEQFF.

The V and J genes are TRBV15 and TRBJ2-7; TRBD2 matches 8 bases. J was trimmed by 4 bases and V by 3 bases; bases with no gene match: 17. Germline CDR1 LNHNV, CDR2 YYDKDF (reference sequence). The CDR3 totals 18 residues. CDR3: CATSSDLDGTSGQYEQYF. CDR3 sequence (DNA): TGTGCCACCAGCAGTGACCTAGATGGAACTAGCGGCCAATACGAGCAGTACTTC.

This clonotype has ten or more counts. The V call is TRBV9, the J call TRBJ2-5, with 8 bases matching TRBD2. Per the germline V gene, CDR1 is SGDLS and CDR2 is YYNGEE. The CDR3 is 14 residues long. The V segment lost 2 bases and the J segment 5 bases; nucleotides outside the gene matches: 5. The CDR3 loop is CASSVRGGRETQYF. The CDR3 DNA is TGTGCCAGCAGCGTCCGGGGGGGCAGGGAGACCCAGTACTTC.

This chain joins TRBV12-3 or TRBV12-4 and TRBJ2-7; either TRBD1 or TRBD2 may supply D (6 bases each). CDR3 length equals 13 residues. V lost 5 bases and J lost 5, with 13 bases in between. In DNA form, the CDR3 reads TGTGCCAGCAGTGCCCCGGAGGGGGACGAGCAGTACTTC. Translating it yields CASSAPEGDEQYF.

This clonotype showed up many times. This chain uses TRBV3-1 with TRBJ2-2; D gene unclear. Looked up from germline, CDR1 is LGHDT and CDR2 is YNNKEL (reference sequence). The CDR3 consists of 11 residues. Trimming took 5 bases from V and 7 from J, leaving 5 bases between them. As DNA, the CDR3 is TGTGCCAGCAGCGGAAGCGGGGAGCTGTTTTTT. Protein product: CASSGSGELFF. The whole variable domain, filled in from reference TRBV3-1 and TRBJ2-2, reads DTAVSQTPKYLVTQMGNDKSIKCEQNLGHDTMYWYKQDSKKFLKIMFSYNNKELIINETVPNRFSPKSPDKAHLNLHINSLELGDSAVYFCASSGSGELFFGEGSRLTVL.

A word on this clonotype: This may stem from a read error, because a much larger clone lies one nucleotide away. The CDR3 DNA sequence: TGTGCCAGCAGTGTAGGTGGGGAGATATACGAGCAGTGCTTC. This translates into CASSVGGEIYEQCF. V is TRBV6-6 and J is TRBJ2-7, with D possibly TRBD2 on 5 matching bases. The germline gives CDR1 MNHNY, CDR2 SVGAGI (reference sequence). The CDR3 contains 14 residues.

This clonotype has a count of ten or more. V and J are TRBV7-2 and TRBJ1-5; D ambiguous. Trimming removed 1 base at V and 3 bases at J, with 4 bases between. Germline V gene lookup returns CDR1 SGHTA and CDR2 FQGNSA. This CDR3 comprises 13 residues. CDR3 sequence reads: CASSLGNNQPQHF. In nucleotides, the CDR3 is TGTGCCAGCAGCTTAGGGAACAATCAGCCCCAGCATTTT.

This clonotype was seen many times. This sequence joins TRBV7-9 and TRBJ2-5, with D perhaps assigned TRBD1 or TRBD2 (5 bases each). CDR3 size: 14 residues. V lost 7 bases and J 1 base, leaving 13 bases between the germline ends. Germline values: CDR1 SEHNR, CDR2 FQNEAQ (reference sequence). CDR3 in DNA: TGTGCCAGCAACTTGAGGGGAGTCCAAGAGACCCAGTACTTC. It translates to CASNLRGVQETQYF. Based on the CDR3 plus reference TRBV7-9 and TRBJ2-5, the full variable domain is DTGVSQNPRHKITKRGQNVTFRCDPISEHNRLYWYRQTLGQGPEFLTYFQNEAQLEKSRLLSDRFSAERPKGSFSTLEIQRTEQGDSAMYLCASNLRGVQETQYFGPGTRLLVL.

In its sample, this clonotype was seen many times. V is TRBV7-2 and J is TRBJ2-5; 16 bases are a match to TRBD2. Germline CDR1 reads SGHTA; CDR2 reads FQGNSA. V was pared by 6 bases and J by 9 bases, with 13 bases of the junction left unmatched. The length of the CDR3 is 17 residues. The CDR3 DNA reads TGTGCCAGCAGGATCGGGACTAGCGGGGGGGCGAGGGAGCCCCAGTACTTC. Residues: CASRIGTSGGAREPQYF.

In the case of this clonotype: A much larger clone differs by one base, so this may be a read error. V gene TRBV5-8 combines with J gene TRBJ1-2; the match to TRBD1 covers 8 bases. V was clipped by 4 bases and J by 3 bases; unmatched bases: 5. The germline V gene encodes CDR1 SGHTS and CDR2 YDEGEE. The length of the CDR3 is 14 residues. CDR3 coding DNA: TGTGCCAGCAGCCCAGGGGGCCCAGACTATGGCTACACCTTC. Translating it yields CASSPGGPDYGYTF.

This clonotype was counted ten times or more. This rearrangement joins TRBV5-8 to TRBJ2-7, with 7 bases lining up with TRBD1. Trimming cost V 4 bases and J 5 bases; bases outside gene matches: 12. Germline lookup yields CDR1 SGHTS and CDR2 YDEGEE. There are 15 residues in the CDR3. The CDR3 protein is CASSPSGTEGDEQYF. CDR3 DNA sequence: TGTGCCAGCAGCCCATCCGGGACAGAGGGGGACGAGCAGTACTTC. Full variable domain (outside the CDR3, taken from reference TRBV5-8 and TRBJ2-7): EAGVTQSPTHLIKTRGQQATLRCSPISGHTSVYWYQQALGLGLQFLLWYDEGEERNRGNFPPRFSGRQFPNYSSELNVNALELEDSALYLCASSPSGTEGDEQYFGPGTRLTVT.

About this clonotype: A much larger clone differs by one base, so this may be a read error. V gene TRBV20-1 combines with J gene TRBJ2-5; 11 positions agree with TRBD2. Trimming took 6 bases from V and 0 from J; bases not matched to a gene: 6. The germline V gene encodes CDR1 DFQATT and CDR2 SNEGSKA (reference sequence). The CDR3 runs 15 residues. The CDR3 region has the DNA TGCAGTGCCCGGACTAGCGGGTTTTACCAAGAGACCCAGTACTTC. This translates into CSARTSGFYQETQYF.

The chain is built from TRBV2 and TRBJ2-7, with D unclear. The V and J ends lost 1 base and 5 bases respectively, with 9 bases between them. CDR1 is SNHLY and CDR2 is FYNNEI in the germline V gene. The CDR3 covers 13 residues. CDR3: CASSEGTFNEQYF. The CDR3, as DNA: TGTGCCAGCAGTGAAGGGACCTTCAACGAGCAGTACTTC.

The J gene is TRBJ1-4, the V gene TRBV4-1; tentatively, D is TRBD1 (5 bases). V lost 1 base to trimming and J lost 3 bases, with 9 bases between them. Germline lookup yields CDR1 MGHRA and CDR2 YSYEKL. The CDR3 contains 15 residues. This CDR3 reads CASSQVRAANEKLFF. In nucleotides, the CDR3 is TGCGCCAGCAGCCAAGTCAGGGCGGCTAATGAAAAACTGTTTTTT.